This TCR beta chain was recorded in a study of T cell clones after liver transplantation. Background on the study: At least one year of complete immunosuppression withdrawal without enzymes over twice normal defined tolerance. The study, taken as a whole, reports: Low donor cell numbers restricted donor-reactive repertoire measurement in a couple of subjects. In 5 of 8 subjects, circulating graft-donor-reactive CD4 TCRbeta sequences fell significantly after transplant. Post-transplant time points were not standardized, so conclusions are preliminary.

Only in-frame clones appear in the TCRdb table, and some are missing; sequencing was by immunoSEQ multiplex PCR. This sample yields around 80,000 clones, of which roughly 82% are seen a single time; approximately 0.43% belongs to the top ten. This CDR3 comprises 14 residues. Germline-derived CDR1 and CDR2 are SGHRS and YFSETQ. Trimming pared 1 base from V and 1 base from J, leaving 7 bases between. In its sample, this clone was seen a few times. What it recognizes is unknown. The V and J genes are TRBV5-1 and TRBJ2-3; no firm D call. This specimen consisted of CD4+ T cells from blood, obtained almost 47 months after liver transplant. The source is a human patient who received a liver transplant. A share of the T cells may be of graft donor origin. The CDR3 nucleotides read TGCGCCAGCAGCTTGCTCACCGGCACAGATACGCAGTATTTT. This encodes CASSLLTGTDTQYF.